The 17 T cell receptor beta chains given below trace back to one sample, sequenced in a study of blood T cell repertoires in COVID-19. TCRdb's table, derived via immunoSEQ multiplex PCR, lists solely in-frame clones and lacks some. The sample holds some 250,000 clones; around 80% are singletons and the top ten take approximately 15%. The source material was PBMCs or T cells enriched from blood (not recorded which). These receptors came from a man aged 40-49 years who had recovered from COVID-19.

The chain recombines TRBV6-5 with TRBJ2-5, with D unresolved. The CDR3 contains 11 residues. Germline-derived CDR1 and CDR2 are MNHEY and SVGAGI. Trimming took off 2 bases at V and 9 bases at J, with 7 bases between the two ends. CDR3 loop: CASSYGEPQYF. CDR3 nucleotides: TGTGCCAGCAGTTACGGTGAGCCCCAGTACTTC.

The gene calls are TRBV5-1 and TRBJ2-7; TRBD2 agrees at 7 bases. This CDR3 is built from 14 residues. Germline loops: CDR1 SGHRS, CDR2 YFSETQ. J lost 5 bases, V lost 4 bases, and 9 bases had no gene match. CDR3 sequence: CASSQGLWGHEQYF. As DNA, the CDR3 is TGCGCCAGCAGCCAGGGACTATGGGGCCACGAGCAGTACTTC.

The chain recombines TRBV27 with TRBJ2-1, with TRBD1 identical over 8 bases. Germline assignment: CDR1 MNHEY and CDR2 SMNVEV (reference sequence). The CDR3 totals 13 residues. With 5 bases clipped from V and 11 bases from J, the junction kept 8 bases outside the gene matches. The CDR3 loop reads CASSLYGTGKQFF. The CDR3 DNA reads TGTGCCAGCAGTCTGTACGGGACAGGAAAGCAGTTCTTC.

The rearrangement uses TRBV29-1 and TRBJ2-5, with a possible D match to TRBD2 (6 bases). This CDR3 has 12 amino acids. Germline CDR1 SQVTM, CDR2 ANQGSEA. The V and J ends lost 6 bases and 3 bases respectively, with 11 bases between them. The CDR3 coding sequence is TGCAGCGTGGCGGGGAGCGAAGAGACCCAGTACTTC. Its protein is CSVAGSEETQYF.

This chain links TRBV4-1 with TRBJ1-2, with 7 bases that match TRBD1. This CDR3 is built from 17 residues. The germline gives CDR1 MGHRA, CDR2 YSYEKL. J was trimmed by 3 bases and V by 2 bases; bases with no gene match: 12. The CDR3 region is CASSQTTQGRGDYGYTF. The CDR3 DNA reads TGCGCCAGCAGCCAAACAACACAGGGGCGAGGGGACTATGGCTACACCTTC.

CDR3 in DNA: TGTGCCAGCAGCCTAGGACAGCATATGAACACTGAAGCTTTCTTT. This encodes CASSLGQHMNTEAFF. This chain joins TRBV4-2 and TRBJ1-1, with D tentatively TRBD1 (6 bases). The CDR3 is made up of 15 amino acids. Germline V gives CDR1 LGHNA, CDR2 YNFKEQ. Trimming shortened V by 4 bases and J by 0 bases, and 12 bases separated the two germline ends.

V is TRBV6-5 and J is TRBJ1-2; D is perhaps TRBD1 (5 bases). CDR3 size: 13 residues. The germline CDR1 and CDR2 sequences are MNHEY and SVGAGI. Trimming took 6 bases from V and 0 from J, leaving 8 bases between them. CDR3 sequence: CASRVDTNYGYTF. CDR3 nucleotides: TGTGCCAGCAGAGTGGACACTAACTATGGCTACACCTTC.

The chain uses TRBV7-9 and TRBJ1-6; D gene unclear. The V end lost 6 bases, the J end lost 10 bases, and 16 bases lay between the germline ends. This CDR3 comprises 14 residues. Germline V gene data show CDR1 as SEHNR and CDR2 as FQNEAQ (reference sequence). This chain's CDR3 is CASRSDGDDSPLHF. The CDR3 DNA reads as TGTGCCAGCAGAAGCGACGGGGATGACTCACCCCTCCACTTT.

The chain uses TRBV5-5 and TRBJ1-2, with 7 bases matching TRBD1. Germline V gives CDR1 SGHKS, CDR2 YYEKEE (reference sequence). V was clipped by 3 bases and J by 5 bases; unmatched bases: 1. The CDR3 loop spans 12 amino acids. This CDR3 reads CASSSGQYGYTF. As DNA, the CDR3 is TGTGCCAGCAGCTCGGGACAGTATGGCTACACCTTC.

The sample holds one count of this clone. V is TRBV4-1 and J is TRBJ2-5; TRBD2 aligns across 8 bases. The CDR3 is made up of 17 amino acids. Unmatched junction bases numbered 7, after V lost 0 bases and J lost 1 base. Germline V gene lookup returns CDR1 MGHRA and CDR2 YSYEKL. CDR3 region: CASSQEGRGALQETQYF. CDR3 DNA sequence: TGCGCCAGCAGCCAAGAAGGGCGGGGGGCGCTCCAAGAGACCCAGTACTTC.

This sequence joins TRBV5-1 and TRBJ1-1; no definite D call. Trimming left V 4 bases short and J 0 bases short, with 4 bases between. Per germline, CDR1 SGHRS and CDR2 YFSETQ. This CDR3 spans 12 amino acids. CDR3 loop: CASSTVNTEAFF. CDR3 DNA: TGCGCCAGCAGCACTGTGAACACTGAAGCTTTCTTT.

This chain joins TRBV6-5 and TRBJ1-2; a weak D match, TRBD1 (5 bases). V lost 7 bases and J lost 0, with 12 bases in between. The CDR3 runs 14 residues. CDR1 is MNHEY, CDR2 SVGAGI, per germline. In nucleotides, the CDR3 is TGTGCCAGCACCAGAACAGGCCCTAACTATGGCTACACCTTC. Protein sequence: CASTRTGPNYGYTF.

This clone was recorded a few times. The chain uses TRBV7-6 and TRBJ2-5; possibly TRBD1 for D (5 bases). The CDR3 is 16 amino acids. Trimming cost V 1 base and J 2 bases, with 14 bases left between them. Germline CDR1 SGHVS, CDR2 FNYEAQ. In nucleotides, the CDR3 is TGTGCCAGCAGCTTAGGGATTGTAGGGGTTCAAGAGACCCAGTACTTC. Its translation: CASSLGIVGVQETQYF.

A single count supports this clone. The gene calls are TRBV6-5 and TRBJ2-3, with TRBD1 matching over 7 bases. Germline V gene lookup returns CDR1 MNHEY and CDR2 SVGAGI. The CDR3 runs 14 residues. The J segment lost 4 bases and the V segment lost 5 bases, leaving 6 bases of the junction unmatched. The CDR3 sequence is CASSPPGQPDTQYF. DNA of the CDR3: TGTGCCAGCAGTCCCCCGGGACAGCCAGATACGCAGTATTTT.

The chain uses TRBV5-1 and TRBJ2-3, with D perhaps matching TRBD2 (5 bases). Germline lookup yields CDR1 SGHRS and CDR2 YFSETQ. The CDR3 length is 15 residues. V lost 0 bases, J lost 6 bases, and 14 bases lay in between. The CDR3 here is CASSLARDLTDTQYF. DNA for the CDR3: TGCGCCAGCAGCTTGGCTCGGGATTTAACGGATACGCAGTATTTT.

The chain joins TRBV7-2 to TRBJ1-2, with D perhaps matching TRBD1 (5 bases). The V end was cut by 1 base, the J end by 8 bases, with 8 bases between. CDR1 SGHTA and CDR2 FQGNSA come from the germline V gene. CDR3 length equals 12 residues. The CDR3 DNA reads TGTGCCAGCAGCTTAGGGACAATCGGCTACACCTTC. Its translation: CASSLGTIGYTF.

The chain carries TRBV6-5 and TRBJ2-1, with unresolved D. The CDR3 is made up of 11 amino acids. The V gene lost 7 bases and the J gene lost 9 bases, with 10 bases spanning the gap. Germline CDR1 is MNHEY and CDR2 is SVGAGI. CDR3: CASKKSGEQFF. CDR3 DNA: TGTGCCAGCAAAAAGTCGGGTGAGCAGTTCTTC.